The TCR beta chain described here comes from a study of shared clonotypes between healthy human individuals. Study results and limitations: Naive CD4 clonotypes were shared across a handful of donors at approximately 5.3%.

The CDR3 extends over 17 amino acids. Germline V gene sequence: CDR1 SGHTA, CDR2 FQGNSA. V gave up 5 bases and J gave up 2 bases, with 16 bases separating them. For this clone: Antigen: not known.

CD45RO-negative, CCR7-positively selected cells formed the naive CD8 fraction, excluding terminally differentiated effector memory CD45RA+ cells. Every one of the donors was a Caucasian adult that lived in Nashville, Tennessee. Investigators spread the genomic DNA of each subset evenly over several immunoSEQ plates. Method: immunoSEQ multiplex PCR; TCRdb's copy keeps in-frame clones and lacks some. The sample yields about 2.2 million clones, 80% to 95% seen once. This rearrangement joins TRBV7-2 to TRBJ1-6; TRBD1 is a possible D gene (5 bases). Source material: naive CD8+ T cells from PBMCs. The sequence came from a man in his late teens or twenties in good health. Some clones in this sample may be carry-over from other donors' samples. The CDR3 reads CASSHAPGGTYNSPLHF. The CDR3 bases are TGTGCCAGCAGCCACGCCCCCGGGGGAACCTATAATTCACCCCTCCACTTT.